A single sample gave rise to the 28 T cell receptor beta chains below, sequenced in a study of cytotoxic CD8 clonotypes in ibrutinib-treated CLL. Sequencing was performed with immunoSEQ multiplex PCR; in TCRdb, only in-frame clones are kept and a portion is missing. Here the sample spans more than 20,000 clones, over 70% being singletons. Sequencing was performed on PBMCs, taken before ibrutinib treatment. The receptors originated from a human donor with chronic lymphocytic leukemia.

The chain links TRBV14 to TRBJ2-1, with D possibly matching TRBD1 (6 bases). This CDR3 contains 16 residues. The germline CDR1 and CDR2 sequences are SGHDN and FVKESK. V was trimmed by 1 base and J by 9 bases, leaving 19 bases between them. This CDR3 is CASSQAPRARGGEQFF. DNA for the CDR3: TGTGCCAGCAGCCAAGCCCCGCGGGCCCGAGGGGGTGAGCAGTTCTTC. The complete variable domain, with remaining parts taken from reference TRBV14 and TRBJ2-1, reads EAGVTQFPSHSVIEKGQTVTLRCDPISGHDNLYWYRRVMGKEIKFLLHFVKESKQDESGMPNNRFLAERTGGTYSTLKVQPAELEDSGVYFCASSQAPRARGGEQFFGPGTRLTVL.

The chain employs TRBV6-5 and TRBJ2-7; a possible D gene is TRBD1 (6 bases). Trimming took 5 bases from V and 2 from J, leaving 13 bases between them. CDR1 is MNHEY, CDR2 SVGAGI, per germline. CDR3 length: 14 amino acids. CDR3 loop: CASSLTGQAYEQYF. The CDR3 region has the DNA TGTGCCAGCAGTCTTACAGGGCAGGCCTACGAGCAGTACTTC.

This chain joins TRBV28 and TRBJ2-2; 11 nucleotides line up with TRBD2. Germline V CDR1 and CDR2: MDHEN, SYDVKM. This CDR3 is 19 amino acids long. The ends lost 8 bases at V and 3 bases at J; junction bases unmatched: 17. The CDR3 nucleotides are TGTGCCAGCTCCTTCACGCGTGGGACTAGCGGAGCATACACCGGGGAGCTGTTTTTT. Residues: CASSFTRGTSGAYTGELFF.

This clone came up a few times. The V gene is TRBV7-2, the J gene TRBJ2-4; D is ambiguous. Germline V gene sequence: CDR1 SGHTA, CDR2 FQGNSA. The CDR3 is 13 residues long. The ends were cut back, 6 bases at V and 0 bases at J, with 6 bases in the middle. The CDR3 DNA sequence: TGTGCCAGCAGGGAATTAGCCAAAAACATTCAGTACTTC. Amino acid sequence: CASRELAKNIQYF.

The CDR3 DNA is TGTGCCAGGTGGGAAACCCGGAGGGATCAGCCCCAGCATTTT. Translating gives CARWETRRDQPQHF. The chain couples TRBV10-3 to TRBJ1-5, with D unclear. This CDR3 is 14 amino acids long. Germline values: CDR1 ENHRY, CDR2 SYGVKD. Trimming removed 10 bases from V and 5 bases from J, with 18 bases in between.

This chain links TRBV14 with TRBJ2-7, with 7 bases aligning to TRBD2. The CDR3 consists of 18 residues. V was pared by 4 bases and J by 4 bases, with 19 bases of the junction left unmatched. Per germline, CDR1 SGHDN and CDR2 FVKESK. Here the CDR3 reads CASSPVGFSRGSSYEQYF. The CDR3, as DNA: TGTGCCAGCAGCCCGGTAGGCTTTTCTCGCGGGAGTTCTTACGAGCAGTACTTC.

In this sample, this clone turned up once. The gene calls are TRBV15 and TRBJ2-5; D is possibly TRBD2 (5 bases). The V end was cut by 0 bases, the J end by 5 bases, with 13 bases between. The CDR3 extends over 15 amino acids. The germline V gene encodes CDR1 LNHNV and CDR2 YYDKDF (reference sequence). The CDR3 protein is CATSRDRGIRETQYF. The CDR3 DNA sequence: TGTGCCACCAGCAGAGATCGAGGGATCCGGGAGACCCAGTACTTC.

The rearrangement links TRBV7-9 to TRBJ2-1; possible D gene TRBD1, 8 bases. Germline-derived CDR1 and CDR2 are SEHNR and FQNEAQ (reference sequence). V was pared by 5 bases and J by 8 bases, with 19 bases between. The CDR3 consists of 15 residues. DNA of the CDR3: TGTGCCAGCAGCCTGGGACAGGCGGGGGTCCATGAGCAGTTCTTC. Encoded protein: CASSLGQAGVHEQFF.

V usage is TRBV28 and J usage is TRBJ2-7; D is ambiguous. The V end was cut by 2 bases, the J end by 1 base, with 12 bases between. Germline CDR1 reads MDHEN; CDR2 reads SYDVKM. The CDR3 consists of 15 residues. DNA for the CDR3: TGTGCCAGCAGTTTAACCCCGACGGGTTCCTACGAGCAGTACTTC. It translates to CASSLTPTGSYEQYF.

The V call is TRBV6-4, the J call TRBJ2-7, with D possibly matching TRBD1 (5 bases). Germline values: CDR1 MRHNA, CDR2 SNTAGT. V was pared by 5 bases and J by 4 bases, with 9 bases between. The CDR3 extends over 12 amino acids. In DNA form, the CDR3 reads TGTGCCAGCAGTAAACAGGTTTACGAGCAGTACTTC. Translating gives CASSKQVYEQYF.

This clone has more than one count but fewer than ten. The rearrangement uses TRBV4-1 and TRBJ2-1; 7 bases map to TRBD2. With V trimmed by 3 bases and J by 13 bases, 9 bases remained unmatched. In germline, CDR1 is MGHRA, CDR2 YSYEKL. The CDR3 consists of 13 residues. CDR3 bases: TGCGCCAGCAGCCAGGACTTTTCTAGCGGACAGTTCTTC. This translates into CASSQDFSSGQFF.

This clone has only one observation. The rearrangement uses TRBV5-6 and TRBJ2-1; the match to TRBD2 covers 9 bases. CDR1 SGHDT and CDR2 YYEEEE come from the germline V gene. The ends lost 0 bases at V and 9 bases at J; junction bases unmatched: 10. This CDR3 comprises 16 residues. The CDR3 coding sequence is TGTGCCAGCAGCTTGGTGTCGCTAGCGGGGCTCGGTGAGCAGTTCTTC. Amino acids: CASSLVSLAGLGEQFF.

The chain joins TRBV7-9 to TRBJ2-2; 8 positions match TRBD1. V dropped 4 bases and J dropped 5; count of bases not matched to a gene: 6. This CDR3 is built from 15 residues. CDR1 and CDR2 (germline): SEHNR, FQNEAQ (reference sequence). CDR3 sequence (DNA): TGTGCCAGCAGCTATGACAGGGGTTGGACCGGGGAGCTGTTTTTT. Translating it yields CASSYDRGWTGELFF.

The CDR3 protein is CASSGTMDEQFF. Written as DNA, the CDR3 is TGTGCCAGCAGCGGGACTATGGATGAGCAGTTCTTC. V gene TRBV5-4 combines with J gene TRBJ2-1; 7 bases are a match to TRBD2. With V trimmed by 4 bases and J by 8 bases, 3 bases remained unmatched. This CDR3 has 12 residues. Per germline, CDR1 SGHNT and CDR2 YYREEE (reference sequence).

This clone was picked up a small number of times. The chain has TRBV11-3 and TRBJ2-7; TRBD1 agrees at 7 bases. CDR3 length: 13 residues. Germline CDR1 is SGHNT and CDR2 is YENEEA. The V segment lost 4 bases and the J segment 2 bases; nucleotides outside the gene matches: 2. The CDR3 loop is CASSSGTAYEQYF. The CDR3 coding sequence is TGTGCCAGCAGCTCAGGGACAGCCTACGAGCAGTACTTC.

The chain links TRBV30 to TRBJ2-1; no definite D call. The germline V gene has CDR1 GTSNPN and CDR2 SVGIG (reference sequence). CDR3 length equals 16 residues. V shed 2 bases and J shed 0 bases, with 14 bases lying between them. In DNA form, the CDR3 reads TGTGCCTGGAGTTTTGGCTCGCCGAACTCCTACAATGAGCAGTTCTTC. Translated: CAWSFGSPNSYNEQFF.

This clone was recorded a few times. J is TRBJ2-1 and V is TRBV30; D uncertain. This CDR3 comprises 10 residues. V lost 5 bases and J 8 bases, leaving 7 bases between the germline ends. Germline lookup yields CDR1 GTSNPN and CDR2 SVGIG (reference sequence). CDR3 nucleotide sequence: TGTGCCTGGGGCCGGGATGAGCAGTTCTTC. This codes for CAWGRDEQFF.

The chain uses TRBV7-3 and TRBJ2-3, with 7 bases fitting TRBD2. V shed 5 bases, J shed 1 base, and the junction held 3 bases outside the gene matches. Germline CDR1 reads SGHTA; CDR2 reads FQGTGA. The CDR3 is 14 amino acids. The CDR3 is CASSPGLGTDTQYF. CDR3 DNA sequence: TGTGCCAGCAGCCCCGGACTAGGCACAGATACGCAGTATTTT.

The chain has TRBV27 and TRBJ1-4; D may be TRBD1 (5 bases). Trimming shortened V by 8 bases and J by 8 bases, and 15 bases separated the two germline ends. CDR1 and CDR2 from the germline V gene are MNHEY and SMNVEV (reference sequence). The CDR3 consists of 13 residues. The CDR3 nucleotides are TGTGCCAGCGGAAGTGAGGGGCACGAAAAACTGTTTTTT. Protein product: CASGSEGHEKLFF.

This rearrangement joins TRBV15 to TRBJ2-7; D ambiguous. The V gene's germline CDR1 is LNHNV and CDR2 YYDKDF (reference sequence). V lost 1 base to trimming and J lost 1 base, with 8 bases between them. This CDR3 has 14 residues. CDR3 in amino acids: CATSRGGDSYEQYF. The DNA for the CDR3 is TGTGCCACCAGCAGAGGAGGAGATTCCTACGAGCAGTACTTC.

The table lists this clone with a few counts. The chain links TRBV15 to TRBJ1-2, with D perhaps TRBD1 (5 bases). The CDR3 covers 15 residues. Germline V gene data show CDR1 as LNHNV and CDR2 as YYDKDF (reference sequence). The V and J ends lost 0 bases and 7 bases respectively, with 15 bases between them. The CDR3 here is CATSRDRAPGVGYTF. CDR3 DNA sequence: TGTGCCACCAGCAGAGACAGGGCCCCGGGGGTTGGCTACACCTTC.

This chain connects TRBV7-8 to TRBJ2-1; a possible D gene is TRBD2 (6 bases). There are 16 residues in the CDR3. From germline, CDR1 is SGHVS and CDR2 FQNEAQ. The V gene lost 2 bases and the J gene lost 8 bases, with 19 bases spanning the gap. The CDR3 spells CASSLIGQGGSDEQFF. As DNA, the CDR3 is TGTGCCAGCAGCTTAATAGGTCAGGGAGGCAGCGATGAGCAGTTCTTC.

The chain combines TRBV18 with TRBJ2-3, with 9 bases lining up with TRBD1. Germline V CDR1 and CDR2: KGHSH, LQKENI. V shed 5 bases, J shed 4 bases, and the junction held 4 bases outside the gene matches. The CDR3 sequence is 14 residues long. This CDR3 is CASSMDRGADTQYF. CDR3 DNA: TGTGCCAGCTCAATGGACAGGGGTGCAGATACGCAGTATTTT. Together with reference TRBV18 and TRBJ2-3, the CDR3 gives the full variable domain: NAGVMQNPRHLVRRRGQEARLRCSPMKGHSHVYWYRQLPEEGLKFMVYLQKENIIDESGMPKERFSAEFPKEGPSILRIQQVVRGDSAAYFCASSMDRGADTQYFGPGTRLTVL.

This rearrangement joins TRBV5-4 to TRBJ2-3, with unresolved D. The V end was cut by 2 bases, the J end by 0 bases, with 16 bases between. Germline V gene lookup returns CDR1 SGHNT and CDR2 YYREEE (reference sequence). The CDR3 runs 17 residues. The CDR3 bases are TGTGCCAGCAGCTTATACTTGGGCGGCTCTAGCACAGATACGCAGTATTTT. It encodes CASSLYLGGSSTDTQYF. Variable domain in full (rest from reference TRBV5-4 and TRBJ2-3): ETGVTQSPTHLIKTRGQQVTLRCSSQSGHNTVSWYQQALGQGPQFIFQYYREEENGRGNFPPRFSGLQFPNYSSELNVNALELDDSALYLCASSLYLGGSSTDTQYFGPGTRLTVL.

The V gene is TRBV4-2, the J gene TRBJ2-1; 8 bases match TRBD2. Germline CDR1 and CDR2: LGHNA and YNFKEQ. Trimming took 0 bases from V and 4 from J; bases not matched to a gene: 5. The CDR3 sequence is 16 residues long. The CDR3 nucleotides are TGTGCCAGCAGCCAAGAGGCTAGCGGGTTTTACAATGAGCAGTTCTTC. Translating gives CASSQEASGFYNEQFF.

The genes are TRBV10-3 and TRBJ2-1; 11 bases match TRBD2. Germline lookup yields CDR1 ENHRY and CDR2 SYGVKD. V gave up 6 bases and J gave up 8 bases; unmatched junction bases: 9. There are 15 residues in the CDR3. Here the CDR3 reads CAIRRLAGLGDEQFF. Written as DNA, the CDR3 is TGTGCCATCAGGCGACTAGCGGGACTGGGGGATGAGCAGTTCTTC.

V is TRBV28 and J is TRBJ2-7, with a weak D call TRBD2 (6 bases). This CDR3 region has 14 residues. The ends were cut back, 7 bases at V and 0 bases at J, with 13 bases in the middle. Germline V gene data show CDR1 as MDHEN and CDR2 as SYDVKM. The CDR3 loop reads CASNPGGASYEQYF. CDR3 DNA sequence: TGTGCCAGCAACCCCGGGGGAGCCTCCTACGAGCAGTACTTC.

The rearrangement uses TRBV11-2 and TRBJ2-1, with D tentatively TRBD2 (6 bases). Germline V gives CDR1 SGHAT, CDR2 FQNNGV. The CDR3 has 12 amino acids. V lost 3 bases and J 6 bases, leaving 6 bases between the germline ends. CDR3 region: CASSLTSNEQFF. In DNA, the CDR3 is TGTGCCAGCAGCTTGACTAGCAATGAGCAGTTCTTC.